The rows below give T cell receptor beta chains drawn from one sample of a study of blood T cells in healthy people across ages. MiXCR, applied by TCRdb to the 5' RACE reads, yields one record per CDR3 protein. The top ten clones hold roughly 10% of a sample with fewer than 2,000,000 distinct CDR3 sequences, roughly 30% of them seen once. The sample taken for sequencing was blood. These receptors originate from a woman in her twenties or thirties in good health. CDR3s include the opening cysteine and the closing phenylalanine or tryptophan. The D gene is left open where the match is weak. Some rows have no size entry. The others give once, few or many, or a class for an expanded clone.

J | size | D | V | CDR3 | DNA
TRBJ2-7 | . | TRBD2 | TRBV7-2 | CASSRLAGGVHEQYF | TGTGCCAGCAGCAGACTAGCGGGGGGAGTGCACGAGCAGTACTTC
TRBJ1-2 | many | . | TRBV7-9 | CASPGGAYGYTF | TGTGCCAGCCCCGGCGGGGCCTATGGCTACACCTTC
TRBJ2-1 | . | . | TRBV6-1 | CASNEGTYNEQFF | TGTGCCAGCAATGAGGGGACCTACAATGAGCAGTTCTTC
TRBJ1-2 | . | TRBD1 | TRBV6-1 | CASSEQIGQGTGGYTF | TGTGCCAGCAGTGAACAAATTGGACAGGGTACAGGAGGCTACACCTTC
TRBJ1-2 | few | TRBD1 | TRBV20-1 | CSARSGTEGYTF | TGCAGTGCTAGATCCGGGACAGAAGGCTACACCTTC
TRBJ2-5 | . | TRBD1 | TRBV28 | CASSFSFGYPGQNQETQYF | TGTGCCAGCAGTTTTAGTTTCGGGTATCCGGGACAGAACCAAGAGACCCAGTACTTC
TRBJ2-7 | . | TRBD1 | TRBV7-3 | CASSLLGQGVGEQYF | TGTGCCAGCAGCTTGTTGGGGCAGGGGGTAGGCGAGCAGTACTTC
TRBJ2-1 | . | . | TRBV5-1 | CASSLAPGVADHGQFF | TGCGCCAGCAGCTTGGCCCCAGGGGTCGCGGACCATGGGCAGTTCTTC
TRBJ2-5 | . | TRBD2 | TRBV7-8 | CASSLPSGGGYQETQYF | TGTGCCAGCAGCCTGCCCTCGGGCGGGGGTTACCAAGAGACCCAGTACTTC
TRBJ2-1 | . | TRBD1 | TRBV14 | CASSYRTGGSTGSYNEQFF | TGTGCCAGCAGCTACAGGACAGGGGGCTCCACTGGTTCCTACAATGAGCAGTTCTTC
TRBJ2-4 | few | TRBD1 | TRBV14 | CASSLTWTGDKNIQYF | TGTGCCAGCAGCCTGACCTGGACAGGGGACAAAAACATTCAGTACTTC
TRBJ2-7 | . | . | TRBV5-1 | CASSSAGVNEQYF | TGCGCCAGCAGCTCGGCAGGGGTGAACGAGCAGTACTTC
TRBJ2-2 | few | . | TRBV6-1 | CASSQQGSSNTGELFF | TGTGCCAGCAGTCAACAGGGATCCTCGAACACCGGGGAGCTGTTTTTT
TRBJ2-4 | . | TRBD2 | TRBV2 | CASSGTSGNGAKNIQYF | TGTGCCAGCAGTGGGACTAGCGGGAACGGAGCCAAAAACATTCAGTACTTC
TRBJ2-7 | . | . | TRBV10-3 | CAISDGLLTAEQYF | TGTGCCATCAGTGACGGCCTACTGACGGCCGAGCAGTACTTC
TRBJ1-2 | . | TRBD1 | TRBV5-1 | CASSLPGGVYGYTF | TGCGCCAGCAGCTTACCAGGGGGCGTCTATGGCTACACCTTC
TRBJ2-3 | . | TRBD1 | TRBV20-1 | CSAPWGQRPTQYF | TGCAGTGCCCCCTGGGGACAGCGACCTACGCAGTATTTT
TRBJ2-7 | few | . | TRBV9 | CASSVEEGRQYF | TGTGCCAGCAGCGTAGAGGAGGGTAGGCAGTACTTC
TRBJ2-3 | . | . | TRBV27 | CASRPLTTGSGYTDTQYF | TGTGCCAGCAGACCACTCACGACAGGTTCAGGGTACACAGATACGCAGTATTTT
TRBJ2-5 | many | . | TRBV10-3 | CAISDGSQETQYF | TGTGCCATCAGTGACGGCAGCCAAGAGACCCAGTACTTC
TRBJ1-2 | . | TRBD1 | TRBV20-1 | CSARLRDRVYGYTF | TGCAGTGCTAGATTAAGGGACAGGGTCTATGGCTACACCTTC
TRBJ2-5 | few | . | TRBV29-1 | CSIGAPGETQYF | TGCAGCATTGGGGCCCCGGGGGAGACCCAGTACTTC
TRBJ2-1 | few | . | TRBV12-3/TRBV12-4 | CASSRTGGTNNEQFF | TGTGCCAGCAGTCGAACCGGGGGAACAAACAATGAGCAGTTCTTC
TRBJ2-5 | many | TRBD2 | TRBV20-1 | CSPNGGQETQYF | TGCAGCCCGAACGGGGGGCAAGAGACCCAGTACTTC
TRBJ2-7 | . | . | TRBV3-1 | CASSQGWDVTYEQYF | TGTGCCAGCAGCCAAGGATGGGACGTTACCTACGAGCAGTACTTC
TRBJ2-2 | . | . | TRBV30 | CAWPGVTGELFF | TGTGCCTGGCCTGGAGTTACCGGGGAGCTGTTTTTT
TRBJ1-2 | . | . | TRBV6-1 | CASSEGVSNYGYTF | TGTGCCAGCAGTGAAGGGGTGAGCAACTATGGCTACACCTTC
TRBJ2-7 | . | . | TRBV29-1 | CSVEDESSYNEQYF | TGCAGCGTTGAGGACGAGAGCTCCTACAATGAGCAGTACTTC
TRBJ2-7 | . | . | TRBV24-1 | CATSAADSLYEQYF | TGTGCCACCAGTGCCGCGGACAGCCTCTACGAGCAGTACTTC
TRBJ2-5 | . | TRBD1 | TRBV6-1 | CASIGGLIKETQYF | TGTGCCAGCATAGGGGGCCTGATCAAAGAGACCCAGTACTTC
TRBJ2-5 | few | . | TRBV3-1 | CASSENKGTQYF | TGTGCCAGCAGCGAAAACAAAGGGACCCAGTACTTC
TRBJ1-2 | many | TRBD1 | TRBV6-1 | CASSSGTGDGYTF | TGTGCCAGCAGTTCCGGGACAGGGGATGGCTACACCTTC
TRBJ2-3 | . | TRBD2 | TRBV28 | CASSPLAGLSSDTQYF | TGTGCCAGCAGTCCTCTAGCGGGCCTGAGCTCAGATACGCAGTATTTT
TRBJ1-2 | few | . | TRBV27 | CASSSWDTVNYGYTF | TGTGCCAGCAGTTCATGGGACACAGTAAACTATGGCTACACCTTC
TRBJ2-5 | . | . | TRBV21-1 | CASSKGIRTRRGRETQYF | TGTGCCAGCAGCAAAGGGATCCGGACTCGCAGGGGACGAGAGACCCAGTACTTC
TRBJ2-1 | once | TRBD2 | TRBV12-3/TRBV12-4 | CASSYRGLAGVLSSYNEQFF | TGTGCCAGCAGCTACCGGGGACTAGCGGGGGTCCTAAGCTCCTACAATGAGCAGTTCTTC
TRBJ2-2 | few | . | TRBV12-3/TRBV12-4 | CASSLTGLSELFF | TGTGCCAGCAGTTTAACGGGTCTTTCCGAGCTGTTTTTT
TRBJ2-3 | few | . | TRBV4-1 | CASSQEWAQTDTQYF | TGCGCCAGCAGCCAAGAGTGGGCCCAGACAGATACGCAGTATTTT
TRBJ1-5 | . | . | TRBV2 | CASTSDSNQPQHF | TGTGCCAGCACTTCGGACAGCAATCAGCCCCAGCATTTT
TRBJ2-1 | . | TRBD2 | TRBV2 | CASSDAGLEKQFF | TGTGCCAGCAGTGATGCGGGACTAGAGAAGCAGTTCTTC
TRBJ2-3 | . | . | TRBV5-1 | CASSFPSATSTDTQYF | TGCGCCAGCAGCTTCCCTTCCGCGACTAGCACAGATACGCAGTATTTT
TRBJ1-6 | . | . | TRBV7-2 | CASSYSQGHRALHF | TGTGCCAGCAGCTACTCCCAGGGACATAGGGCCCTCCACTTT
TRBJ2-7 | . | TRBD2 | TRBV7-2 | CASSLGASGLSYNEQYF | TGTGCCAGCAGCTTAGGGGCTAGCGGACTCTCCTACAATGAGCAGTACTTC
TRBJ1-1 | . | . | TRBV28 | CATLGILKAFF | TGTGCCACCTTGGGGATACTGAAAGCTTTCTTT
TRBJ2-1 | few | TRBD2 | TRBV27 | CASSLSRLSGNYNEQFF | TGTGCCAGCAGTTTATCGAGATTGAGCGGGAACTACAATGAGCAGTTCTTC
TRBJ2-5 | . | . | TRBV12-3/TRBV12-4 | CASSFFQGWAETQYF | TGTGCCAGCAGTTTTTTCCAGGGATGGGCAGAGACCCAGTACTTC
TRBJ1-1 | . | . | TRBV3-1 | CASSQDRLAFTEAFF | TGTGCCAGCAGCCAAGATAGGCTGGCTTTCACTGAAGCTTTCTTT
TRBJ2-7 | many | TRBD2 | TRBV29-1 | CSALSGNSYEQYF | TGCAGCGCTTTGAGCGGGAATTCCTACGAGCAGTACTTC
TRBJ1-2 | . | . | TRBV7-2 | CASSLVPSGGGRYGYTF | TGTGCCAGCAGCTTAGTCCCCAGTGGGGGGGGGAGATATGGCTACACCTTC
TRBJ2-3 | . | . | TRBV20-1 | CSARPRGTDTQYF | TGCAGTGCTAGACCCCGAGGCACAGATACGCAGTATTTT
TRBJ1-1 | . | . | TRBV21-1 | CASSHTCRGGTEAFF | TGTGCCAGCAGCCACACATGTCGGGGAGGGACTGAAGCTTTCTTT
TRBJ2-3 | few | TRBD1 | TRBV5-1 | CAGSLTGGTDTQYF | TGCGCCGGATCCTTGACAGGGGGCACAGATACGCAGTATTTT
TRBJ2-1 | few | TRBD1 | TRBV20-1 | CSARDQGQGSYNEQFF | TGCAGTGCTAGAGATCAAGGACAGGGCTCCTACAATGAGCAGTTCTTC
TRBJ2-3 | . | TRBD2 | TRBV3-1 | CASSYTPGLALKSSTDTQYF | TGTGCCAGCAGCTACACTCCGGGACTAGCGTTAAAAAGTAGCACAGATACGCAGTATTTT
TRBJ2-1 | . | . | TRBV5-1 | CASSYDQLNEQFF | TGCGCCAGCAGCTATGACCAGCTCAATGAGCAGTTCTTC
TRBJ2-1 | . | . | TRBV9 | CASSVGTGEDYNEQFF | TGTGCCAGCAGCGTAGGCACCGGTGAGGATTACAATGAGCAGTTCTTC
TRBJ1-2 | . | . | TRBV20-1 | CSARDEAEGYTF | TGCAGTGCTAGAGACGAAGCTGAAGGCTACACCTTC
TRBJ2-5 | few | . | TRBV27 | CASSSATGTEETQYF | TGTGCCAGCAGTTCCGCCACCGGGACCGAAGAGACCCAGTACTTC